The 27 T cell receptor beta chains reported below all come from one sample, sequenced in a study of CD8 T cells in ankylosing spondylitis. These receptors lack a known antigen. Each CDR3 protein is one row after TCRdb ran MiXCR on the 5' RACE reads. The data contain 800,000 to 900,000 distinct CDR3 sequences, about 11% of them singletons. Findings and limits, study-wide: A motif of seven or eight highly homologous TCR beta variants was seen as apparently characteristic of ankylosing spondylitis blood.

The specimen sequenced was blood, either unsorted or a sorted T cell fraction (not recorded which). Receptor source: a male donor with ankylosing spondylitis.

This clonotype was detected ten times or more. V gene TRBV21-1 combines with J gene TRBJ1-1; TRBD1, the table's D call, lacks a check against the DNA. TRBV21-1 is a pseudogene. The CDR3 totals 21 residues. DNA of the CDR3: TGTGCCAGCAGCAAAGCGGAAAGCCCGTGTACAGGGTCCAGAATGAACACTGAAGCTTTCTTT. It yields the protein CASSKAESPCTGSRMNTEAFF.

This chain's CDR3 is CASSPRPAPQETQYF. The CDR3 DNA reads as TGTGCCAGCAGCCCCCGTCCGGCCCCCCAAGAGACCCAGTACTTC. The rearrangement uses TRBV11-2 and TRBJ2-5; D remains unclear. From germline, CDR1 is SGHAT and CDR2 FQNNGV. This CDR3 is built from 15 residues. With 5 bases removed from V and 1 base from J, the gap between germline ends came to 14 bases.

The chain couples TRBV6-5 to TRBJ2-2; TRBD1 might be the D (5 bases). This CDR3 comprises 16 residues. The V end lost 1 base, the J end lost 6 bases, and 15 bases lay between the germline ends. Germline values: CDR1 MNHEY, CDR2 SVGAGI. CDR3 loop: CASSYYPGKFAGELFF. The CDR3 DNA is TGTGCCAGCAGTTACTATCCAGGGAAGTTTGCCGGGGAGCTGTTTTTT.

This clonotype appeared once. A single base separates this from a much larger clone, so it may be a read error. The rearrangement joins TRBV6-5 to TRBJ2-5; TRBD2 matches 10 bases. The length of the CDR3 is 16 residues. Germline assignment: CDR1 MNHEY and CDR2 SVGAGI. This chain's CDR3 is CPSSSKVLAGVETQYF. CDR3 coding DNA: TGTCCCAGCAGTTCAAAAGTCCTAGCGGGGGTGGAGACCCAGTACTTC.

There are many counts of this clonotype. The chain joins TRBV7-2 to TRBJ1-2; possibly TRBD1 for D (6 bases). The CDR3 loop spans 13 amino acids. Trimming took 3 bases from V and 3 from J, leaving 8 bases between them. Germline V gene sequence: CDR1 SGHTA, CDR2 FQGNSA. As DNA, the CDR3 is TGTGCCAGCAGCTTGTCAGGGGACTATGGCTACACCTTC. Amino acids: CASSLSGDYGYTF. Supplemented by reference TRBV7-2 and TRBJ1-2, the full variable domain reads GAGVSQSPSNKVTEKGKDVELRCDPISGHTALYWYRQSLGQGLEFLIYFQGNSAPDKSGLPSDRFSAERTGGSVSTLTIQRTQQEDSAVYLCASSLSGDYGYTFGSGTRLTVV.

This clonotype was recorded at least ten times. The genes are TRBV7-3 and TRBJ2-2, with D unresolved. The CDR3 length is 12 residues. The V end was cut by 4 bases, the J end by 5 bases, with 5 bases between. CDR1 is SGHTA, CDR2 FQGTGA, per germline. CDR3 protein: CASSSSTGELFF. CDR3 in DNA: TGTGCCAGCAGCTCAAGTACCGGGGAGCTGTTTTTT.

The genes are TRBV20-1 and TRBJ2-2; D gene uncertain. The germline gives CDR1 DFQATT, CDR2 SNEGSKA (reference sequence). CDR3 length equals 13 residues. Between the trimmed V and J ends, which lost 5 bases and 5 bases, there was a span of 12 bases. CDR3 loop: CSAPRVRTGELFF. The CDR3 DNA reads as TGCAGTGCTCCACGTGTGCGGACCGGGGAGCTGTTTTTT.

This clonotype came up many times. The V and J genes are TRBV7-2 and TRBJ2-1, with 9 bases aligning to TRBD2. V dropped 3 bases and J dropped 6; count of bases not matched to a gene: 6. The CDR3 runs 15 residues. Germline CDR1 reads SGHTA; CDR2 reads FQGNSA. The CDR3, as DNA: TGTGCCAGCAGCTTGGCTAGCGGGGCGGGCAATGAGCAGTTCTTC. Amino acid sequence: CASSLASGAGNEQFF.

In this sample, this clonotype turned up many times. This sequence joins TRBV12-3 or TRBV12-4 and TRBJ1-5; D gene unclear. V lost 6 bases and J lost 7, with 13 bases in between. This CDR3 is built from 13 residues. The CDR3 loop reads CASSLLEDQPQHF. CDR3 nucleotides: TGTGCCAGCAGCCTTCTCGAAGACCAGCCCCAGCATTTT.

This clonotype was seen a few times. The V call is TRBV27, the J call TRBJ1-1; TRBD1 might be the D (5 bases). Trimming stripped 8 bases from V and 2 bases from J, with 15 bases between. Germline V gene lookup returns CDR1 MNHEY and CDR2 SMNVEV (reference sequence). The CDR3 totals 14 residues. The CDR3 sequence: CASRPGSLNTEAFF. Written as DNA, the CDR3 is TGTGCCAGCCGACCAGGGAGTTTAAACACTGAAGCTTTCTTT.

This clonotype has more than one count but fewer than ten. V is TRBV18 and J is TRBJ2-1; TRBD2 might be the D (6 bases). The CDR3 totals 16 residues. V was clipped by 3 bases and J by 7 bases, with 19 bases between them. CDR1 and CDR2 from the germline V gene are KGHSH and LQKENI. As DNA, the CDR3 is TGTGCCAGCTCACCTATGGCCGGGCTAGCGACGAATGAGCAGTTCTTC. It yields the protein CASSPMAGLATNEQFF.

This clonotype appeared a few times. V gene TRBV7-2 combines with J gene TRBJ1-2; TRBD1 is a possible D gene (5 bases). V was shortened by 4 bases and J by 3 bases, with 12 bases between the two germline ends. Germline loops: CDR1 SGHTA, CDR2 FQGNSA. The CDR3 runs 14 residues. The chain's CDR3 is CASSSDTSDYGYTF. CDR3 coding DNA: TGTGCCAGCAGCTCGGACACTAGTGACTATGGCTACACCTTC.

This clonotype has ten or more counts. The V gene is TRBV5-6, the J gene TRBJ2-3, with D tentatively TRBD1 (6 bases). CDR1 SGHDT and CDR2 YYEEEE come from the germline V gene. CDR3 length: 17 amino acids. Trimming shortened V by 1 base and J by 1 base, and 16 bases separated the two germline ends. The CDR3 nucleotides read TGTGCCAGCAGCTTGTATCTGGGGACAACCCGCACAGATACGCAGTATTTT. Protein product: CASSLYLGTTRTDTQYF.

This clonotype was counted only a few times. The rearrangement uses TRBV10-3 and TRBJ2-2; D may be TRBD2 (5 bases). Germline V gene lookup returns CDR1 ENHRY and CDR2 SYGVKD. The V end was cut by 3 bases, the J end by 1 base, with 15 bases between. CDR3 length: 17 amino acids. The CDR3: CAISDSGLGRNTGELFF. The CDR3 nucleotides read TGTGCCATCAGTGATTCTGGACTGGGCAGGAACACCGGGGAGCTGTTTTTT.

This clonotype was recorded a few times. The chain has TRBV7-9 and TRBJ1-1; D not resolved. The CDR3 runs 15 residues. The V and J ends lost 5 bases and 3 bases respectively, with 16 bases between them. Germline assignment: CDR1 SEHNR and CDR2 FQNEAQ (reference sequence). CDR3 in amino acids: CASSRRTLPDTEAFF. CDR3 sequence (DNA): TGTGCCAGCAGCCGGAGGACTCTCCCGGACACTGAAGCTTTCTTT.

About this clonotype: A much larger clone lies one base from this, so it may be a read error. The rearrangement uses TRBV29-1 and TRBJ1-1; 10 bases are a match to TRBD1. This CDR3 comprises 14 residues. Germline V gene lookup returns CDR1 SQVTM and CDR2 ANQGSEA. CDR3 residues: CSAGTGEVSTQAFF. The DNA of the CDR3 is TGCAGCGCTGGGACAGGGGAGGTGAGCACTCAAGCTTTCTTT.

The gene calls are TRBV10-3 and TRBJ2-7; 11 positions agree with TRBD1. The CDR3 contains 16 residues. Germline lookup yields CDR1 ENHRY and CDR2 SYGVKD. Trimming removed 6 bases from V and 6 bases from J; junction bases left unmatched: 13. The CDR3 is CAISRDLTGTGGEQYF. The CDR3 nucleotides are TGTGCCATCAGCCGAGACCTTACCGGGACAGGGGGCGAGCAGTACTTC.

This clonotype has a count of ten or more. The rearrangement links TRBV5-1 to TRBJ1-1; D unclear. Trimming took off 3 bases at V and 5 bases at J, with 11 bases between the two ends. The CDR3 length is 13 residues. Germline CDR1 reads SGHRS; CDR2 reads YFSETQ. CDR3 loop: CASSSEILTEAFF. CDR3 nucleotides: TGCGCCAGCAGCTCCGAAATTCTTACTGAAGCTTTCTTT.

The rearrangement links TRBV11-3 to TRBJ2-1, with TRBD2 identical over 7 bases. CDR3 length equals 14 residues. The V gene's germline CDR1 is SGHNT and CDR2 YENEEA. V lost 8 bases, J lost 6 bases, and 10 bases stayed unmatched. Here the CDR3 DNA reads TGTGCCAGCGGCCTTAGGGGCGGGGGCAATGAGCAGTTCTTC. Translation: CASGLRGGGNEQFF.

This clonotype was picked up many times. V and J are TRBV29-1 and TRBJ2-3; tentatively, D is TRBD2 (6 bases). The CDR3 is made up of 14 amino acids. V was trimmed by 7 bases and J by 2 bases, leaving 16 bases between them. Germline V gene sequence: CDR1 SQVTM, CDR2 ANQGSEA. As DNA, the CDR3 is TGCAGCGCCAGGCGGGGACTTATCACAGATACGCAGTATTTT. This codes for CSARRGLITDTQYF.

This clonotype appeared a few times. The CDR3 is CSVEVVSQETQYF. The DNA of the CDR3 is TGCAGCGTTGAAGTGGTCTCCCAAGAGACCCAGTACTTC. This chain links TRBV29-1 with TRBJ2-5, with D unresolved. With 1 base removed from V and 1 base from J, the gap between germline ends came to 7 bases. The CDR3 contains 13 residues. Looked up from germline, CDR1 is SQVTM and CDR2 is ANQGSEA.

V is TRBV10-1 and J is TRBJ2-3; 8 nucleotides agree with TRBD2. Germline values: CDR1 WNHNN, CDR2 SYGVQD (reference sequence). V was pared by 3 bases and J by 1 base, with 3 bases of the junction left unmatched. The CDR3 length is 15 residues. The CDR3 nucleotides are TGCGCCAGCAGTGACGTGCGGGGGGGCACAGATACGCAGTATTTT. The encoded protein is CASSDVRGGTDTQYF.

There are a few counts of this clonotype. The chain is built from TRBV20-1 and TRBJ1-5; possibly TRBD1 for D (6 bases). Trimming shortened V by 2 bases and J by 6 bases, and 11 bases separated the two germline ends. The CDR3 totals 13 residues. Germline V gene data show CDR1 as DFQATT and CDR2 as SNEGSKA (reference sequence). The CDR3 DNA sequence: TGCAGTGCTAGAATACAGGGAGGTCAGCCCCAGCATTTT. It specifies CSARIQGGQPQHF.

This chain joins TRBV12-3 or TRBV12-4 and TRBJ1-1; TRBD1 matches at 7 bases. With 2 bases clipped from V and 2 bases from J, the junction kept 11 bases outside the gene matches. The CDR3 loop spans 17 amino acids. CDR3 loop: CASSLKDGTAYNTEAFF. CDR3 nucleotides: TGTGCCAGCAGTTTAAAAGATGGGACAGCTTACAACACTGAAGCTTTCTTT.

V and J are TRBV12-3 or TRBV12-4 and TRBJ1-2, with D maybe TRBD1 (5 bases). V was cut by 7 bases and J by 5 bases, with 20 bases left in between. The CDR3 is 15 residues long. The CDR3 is CASTRILGGEYGYTF. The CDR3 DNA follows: TGTGCCAGCACCAGGATATTGGGGGGGGAGTATGGCTACACCTTC.

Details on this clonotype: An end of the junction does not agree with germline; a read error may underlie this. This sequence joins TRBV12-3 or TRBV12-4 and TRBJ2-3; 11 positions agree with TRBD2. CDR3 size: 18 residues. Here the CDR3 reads CASSFRRLAGGNTGTQYF. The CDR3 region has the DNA TGTGCCAGCAGTTTCCGTCGCTTAGCGGGAGGGAACACAGGTACGCAGTATTTT.

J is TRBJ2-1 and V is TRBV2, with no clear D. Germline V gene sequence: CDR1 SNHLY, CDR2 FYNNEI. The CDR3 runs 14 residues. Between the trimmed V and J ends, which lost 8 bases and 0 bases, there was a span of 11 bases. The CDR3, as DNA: TGTGCCAGCTTGGCTATAAGCTCCTACAATGAGCAGTTCTTC. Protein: CASLAISSYNEQFF.